This is a list of T cell receptor beta chains from one sample in a study of blood T cell repertoires in COVID-19. Some clones are missing from TCRdb's copy, which holds only in-frame ones; the method was immunoSEQ multiplex PCR. The sample has more than 85,000 clones; around 90% are singletons. The sample consisted of peripheral blood. Receptor source: a woman between 45 and 65 years old with COVID-19, enrolled during active disease. CDR3s include the opening cysteine and the closing phenylalanine or tryptophan. The order of the fields is V gene, D gene, clone size, J gene, CDR3 protein, CDR3 DNA. D genes are given only for firm matches. A clone size is listed for some rows: how often the clone was seen (once, few, many), or a class if it is expanded.

>TRBV7-2|-|-|TRBJ2-7
CASSLAGGPYEQYF
TGTGCCAGCAGCTTAGCGGGGGGGCCCTACGAGCAGTACTTC
>TRBV5-4|TRBD2|-|TRBJ2-1
CASSFNTGGANEQFF
TGTGCCAGCAGCTTTAATACGGGGGGGGCCAATGAGCAGTTCTTC
>TRBV6-5|TRBD1|-|TRBJ2-3
CASRDRWPDTQYF
TGTGCCAGCAGGGACAGGTGGCCAGATACGCAGTATTTT
>TRBV19|TRBD2|-|TRBJ2-2
CASTGGVIGELFF
TGTGCCAGCACCGGGGGGGTTATCGGGGAGCTGTTTTTT
>TRBV5-4|-|few|TRBJ1-6
CASGNRVLNSPLHF
TGTGCCAGCGGAAACCGGGTTCTGAATTCACCCCTCCACTTT
>TRBV7-3|-|-|TRBJ1-3
CASSPQNSGNTIYF
TGTGCCAGCAGCCCCCAAAACTCTGGAAACACCATATATTTT
>TRBV14|-|-|TRBJ2-7
CASSQEPRGRGQYF
TGTGCCAGCAGCCAAGAACCCCGTGGCAGGGGGCAGTACTTC
>TRBV14|-|-|TRBJ2-5
CASSQAGVGTQYF
TGTGCCAGCAGCCAAGCGGGAGTAGGGACCCAGTACTTC
>TRBV18|-|-|TRBJ1-2
CASSPGGHNYGYTF
TGTGCCAGCTCACCGGGAGGTCATAACTATGGCTACACCTTC
>TRBV7-9|TRBD1|-|TRBJ1-1
CASSSDRDRVVGTEAFF
TGTGCCAGCAGTTCCGACCGGGACAGGGTCGTCGGCACTGAAGCTTTCTTT
>TRBV28|-|-|TRBJ2-3
CASTGVTDTQYF
TGTGCCAGCACCGGGGTAACAGATACGCAGTATTTT
>TRBV11-2|-|-|TRBJ2-7
CASSALSAIHEQYF
TGTGCCAGCAGCGCCCTTAGCGCTATCCACGAGCAGTACTTC
>TRBV25-1|-|-|TRBJ1-4
CASRGGEKLFF
TGTGCCAGCAGGGGAGGTGAAAAACTGTTTTTT
>TRBV6-6|TRBD1|-|TRBJ2-2
CASSRNRGSTGELFF
TGTGCCAGCAGTCGAAACAGGGGTAGCACCGGGGAGCTGTTTTTT
>TRBV6-5|TRBD1|-|TRBJ1-1
CASSFRDRGLNTEAFF
TGTGCCAGCAGTTTCCGGGACAGGGGGCTGAACACTGAAGCTTTCTTT
>TRBV19|TRBD1|once|TRBJ1-6
CASTNGQGFSPLHF
TGTGCCAGTACCAACGGACAGGGTTTTTCACCCCTCCACTTT
>TRBV6-2/TRBV6-3|-|-|TRBJ2-3
CASSYGSLDTQYF
TGTGCCAGCAGTTATGGTAGCTTGGATACGCAGTATTTT
>TRBV7-9|-|-|TRBJ2-1
CASAPGAYNEQFF
TGTGCCAGCGCCCCCGGGGCCTACAATGAGCAGTTCTTC
>TRBV28|-|-|TRBJ2-6
CASSFMFPSGANVLTF
TGTGCCAGCAGTTTTATGTTCCCCTCTGGGGCCAACGTCCTGACTTTC
>TRBV5-8|-|-|TRBJ2-3
CASSGRVDTQYF
TGTGCCAGCAGCGGGCGGGTAGATACGCAGTATTTT
>TRBV3-1/TRBV3-2|TRBD1|-|TRBJ1-1
CASSRDSTLMNTEAFF
TGTGCCAGCAGCCGGGACAGCACCCTCATGAACACTGAAGCTTTCTTT
>TRBV9|-|-|TRBJ1-2
CASSVDGRAGYTF
TGTGCCAGCAGCGTAGACGGGAGGGCTGGCTACACCTTC
>TRBV14|-|-|TRBJ2-3
CASSLGGASTDTQYF
TGTGCCAGCAGCCTGGGAGGCGCTAGCACAGATACGCAGTATTTT
>TRBV3-1/TRBV3-2|TRBD2|-|TRBJ2-3
CASSQEAGGPIDTQYF
TGTGCCAGCAGCCAAGAGGCGGGGGGGCCGATTGATACGCAGTATTTT
>TRBV6-5|TRBD2|-|TRBJ2-7
CASTRTSGGSYEQYF
TGTGCCAGCACAAGGACTAGCGGGGGTTCCTACGAGCAGTACTTC
>TRBV5-4|-|once|TRBJ2-2
CASSLATNTGELFF
TGTGCCAGCAGCTTGGCCACAAACACCGGGGAGCTGTTTTTT
>TRBV6-5|-|once|TRBJ2-7
CASSSRDRTYEQYF
TGTGCCAGCAGCTCTCGCGACAGAACCTACGAGCAGTACTTC
>TRBV9|TRBD2|-|TRBJ2-1
CASSVGTSSNEQFF
TGTGCCAGCAGCGTAGGGACTAGCTCCAATGAGCAGTTCTTC
>TRBV27|-|-|TRBJ1-5
CASSEDGGQPQHF
TGTGCCAGCAGTGAGGATGGGGGGCAGCCCCAGCATTTT
>TRBV2|-|-|TRBJ2-1
CASSEAQKQFF
TGTGCCAGCAGTGAAGCCCAAAAGCAGTTCTTC
>TRBV11-3|-|-|TRBJ2-7
CASSSAYGPSGSSYEQYF
TGTGCCAGCAGCTCCGCCTACGGGCCCAGCGGGTCATCCTACGAGCAGTACTTC
>TRBV4-1|-|-|TRBJ2-2
CASSQGRLESPGELFF
TGCGCCAGCAGCCAGGGACGACTAGAGTCGCCCGGGGAGCTGTTTTTT
>TRBV6-5|TRBD2|once|TRBJ2-7
CASSPAGGSYEQYF
TGTGCCAGCAGCCCAGCGGGGGGATCCTACGAGCAGTACTTC
>TRBV12-5|TRBD1|-|TRBJ1-2
CASGKDRGGYGYTF
TGTGCTAGTGGCAAGGACAGGGGGGGCTATGGCTACACCTTC
>TRBV12-3/TRBV12-4|TRBD1|-|TRBJ1-1
CASSQRTGQEAFF
TGTGCCAGCAGTCAAAGGACAGGCCAAGAAGCTTTCTTT
>TRBV7-2|TRBD2|-|TRBJ2-7
CASSLGSSGGASSYEQYF
TGTGCCAGCAGCTTAGGCTCTAGCGGGGGGGCAAGCTCCTACGAGCAGTACTTC
>TRBV5-1|TRBD2|-|TRBJ2-1
CASSLGTSGEHEQFF
TGCGCCAGCAGCCTCGGGACTAGCGGGGAACATGAGCAGTTCTTC
>TRBV5-4|-|-|TRBJ1-3
CASSLGTNSAGNTIYF
TGTGCCAGCAGCTTGGGCACGAACTCTGCAGGAAACACCATATATTTT
>TRBV6-2/TRBV6-3|-|-|TRBJ1-5
CASRPDRSRNQPQHF
TGTGCCAGCAGGCCTGACAGGTCTCGGAATCAGCCCCAGCATTTT